This T cell receptor beta chain was found in a study of cytomegalovirus exposure and HLA in healthy donors. Germline trimming cut 5 bases from V and 6 bases from J; bases unmatched to any gene: 25. CDR3 length: 20 residues. Germline loops: CDR1 SGHTA, CDR2 FQGTGA. Primers for the PCR totalled 60 Vbeta and 13 Jbeta. This table comes from immunoSEQ multiplex PCR, and its TCRdb copy is limited to in-frame clones, with some not included. The top ten clones hold roughly 4.9% of a sample with approximately 180,000 clones, roughly 79% of them seen once. The TCR was taken from a woman between 18 and 29 years old in good health and CMV-seropositive. The chain employs TRBV7-3 and TRBJ1-2; 9 bases align to TRBD1. Sequences were obtained from PBMCs. The CDR3 nucleotides read TGTGCCAGCAGCCTCCGCGATTGTCCGGGACAGGGCCAAAGGGGGGATGGCTACACCTTC. Translated, it gives CASSLRDCPGQGQRGDGYTF.